A selection of T cell receptor beta chains follows, all from one sample in a study of blood T cell repertoires in COVID-19. Assay used: immunoSEQ multiplex PCR; TCRdb lists only in-frame clones, some missing. The sample contains some 220,000 clones, more than 70% of which appear only once. The sequenced material came from peripheral blood. Receptor source: a human donor in a cohort sampled during active COVID-19. Both conserved end residues are part of each CDR3.

V gene	J gene	CDR3 protein
TRBV27	TRBJ2-4	CAGREINIQYF
TRBV7-9	TRBJ1-4	CASSSDRVEKLFF
TRBV6-5	TRBJ1-1	CASSQGGNTEAFF
TRBV7-7	TRBJ2-1	CASSLGTGESEQFF
TRBV11-3	TRBJ2-2	CASGGTNTGELFF
TRBV19	TRBJ1-1	CATRGYTEAFF
TRBV7-3	TRBJ2-3	CASSITQLDTQYF
TRBV7-9	TRBJ2-2	CASNEAGELFF
TRBV30	TRBJ2-5	CAWSPQGSGAQYF
TRBV4-2	TRBJ1-2	CASSQDLQGYLEIYGYTF
TRBV3-1/TRBV3-2	TRBJ1-5	CASSQGGDQPQHF
TRBV9	TRBJ1-6	CASSEHRSSSPLHF
TRBV11-3	TRBJ2-2	CASSFTTGTDNTGELFF
TRBV5-5	TRBJ1-2	CASKIKGVSHGYTF
TRBV2	TRBJ2-7	CASSDGSQGSYEQYF
TRBV5-4	TRBJ2-5	CASSFPGGLETQYF
TRBV30	TRBJ2-5	CAPIGGLETQYF
TRBV7-9	TRBJ1-2	CASSNRARAPTVYGYTF
TRBV7-9	TRBJ2-2	CASSSPPRSEHTGELFF
TRBV6-5	TRBJ2-3	CASSQRGEPTDTQYF
TRBV7-7	TRBJ2-7	CASSLGAGGLYEQYF
TRBV27	TRBJ1-5	CASSFFPPRQPQHF